The 14 T cell receptor beta chains reported below all come from one sample, sequenced in a study of blood T cell repertoires in COVID-19. Some clones are missing from TCRdb's copy, which holds only in-frame ones; the method was immunoSEQ multiplex PCR. The sample lists roughly 250,000 clones, approximately 86% occurring once. The sequenced sample consisted of PBMCs or T cells enriched from blood (not recorded which). All receptors come from a woman aged 45 to 65 who had recovered from COVID-19.

The chain uses TRBV5-1 and TRBJ1-1; 9 nucleotides match TRBD1. Germline V CDR1 and CDR2: SGHRS, YFSETQ. This CDR3 has 15 amino acids. V lost 4 bases and J lost 4; bases outside the gene matches: 8. The CDR3 protein is CASSLAQGAATEAFF. The CDR3 coding sequence is TGCGCCAGCAGCCTCGCACAGGGGGCGGCCACTGAAGCTTTCTTT.

The chain has TRBV5-5 and TRBJ2-5, with D tentatively TRBD1 (5 bases). V shed 3 bases and J shed 2 bases, with 17 bases lying between them. The CDR3 is 16 residues long. CDR1 SGHKS and CDR2 YYEKEE come from the germline V gene (reference sequence). CDR3 DNA: TGTGCCAGCAGCTGGGGCGACGTCATCCCTCAAGAGACCCAGTACTTC. Residues: CASSWGDVIPQETQYF.

V usage is TRBV6-2 or TRBV6-3 and J usage is TRBJ1-5; possibly TRBD1 for D (5 bases). This CDR3 has 17 amino acids. V was cut by 5 bases and J by 4 bases, with 21 bases left in between. The germline CDR1 and CDR2 sequences are MNHEY and SVGEGT. The CDR3 DNA reads as TGTGCCAGCAGTATAACGGCCATAAGGGGAACTAATCAGCCCCAGCATTTT. Encoded protein: CASSITAIRGTNQPQHF.

This clone was counted between two and nine times. The rearrangement links TRBV28 to TRBJ1-6; 7 nucleotides match TRBD1. Germline loops: CDR1 MDHEN, CDR2 SYDVKM. The CDR3 is 14 residues long. V was clipped by 8 bases and J by 11 bases; unmatched bases: 12. The CDR3 spells CASVGLDRATPLHF. CDR3 coding DNA: TGTGCCAGCGTGGGGCTCGACAGGGCGACACCCCTCCACTTT.

This clone occurred a few times. CDR3 sequence (DNA): TGTGCCAGCAGCATAATACCGGGTCCAGCGGCTGGAAACACCATATATTTT. Translation gives CASSIIPGPAAGNTIYF. This chain uses TRBV11-2 with TRBJ1-3, with D unresolved. Trimming left V 5 bases short and J 2 bases short, with 19 bases between. Per the germline V gene, CDR1 is SGHAT and CDR2 is FQNNGV. This CDR3 comprises 17 residues.

The chain employs TRBV5-4 and TRBJ2-7; maybe TRBD2 (7 bases). Germline-derived CDR1 and CDR2 are SGHNT and YYREEE (reference sequence). V gave up 4 bases and J gave up 4 bases, with 15 bases separating them. The CDR3 has 14 amino acids. CDR3 region: CASSQGGGPYEQYF. The CDR3 region has the DNA TGTGCCAGCAGCCAGGGAGGGGGGCCTTACGAGCAGTACTTC.

The rearrangement uses TRBV10-3 and TRBJ1-3; D is unclear. CDR3 length: 14 residues. V was cut by 7 bases and J by 0 bases, with 10 bases left in between. The V gene's germline CDR1 is ENHRY and CDR2 SYGVKD. CDR3 protein: CAITAGFSGNTIYF. DNA for the CDR3: TGTGCCATCACCGCGGGTTTCTCTGGAAACACCATATATTTT.

Remarks on this clone: Distinct nucleotide sequences in the sample also encode this CDR3. V is TRBV27 and J is TRBJ2-7; TRBD2 is a possible D gene (6 bases). This CDR3 spans 15 amino acids. Trimming stripped 5 bases from V and 0 bases from J, with 14 bases between. Germline CDR1 is MNHEY and CDR2 is SMNVEV (reference sequence). CDR3 DNA: TGTGCCAGCAGTCTCCTCTCCGGGAGCTCCTACGAGCAGTACTTC. Its translation is CASSLLSGSSYEQYF.

This sequence joins TRBV6-5 and TRBJ2-7; 10 nucleotides align to TRBD2. Germline V gene lookup returns CDR1 MNHEY and CDR2 SVGAGI. The ends lost 8 bases at V and 3 bases at J; junction bases unmatched: 10. The CDR3 runs 15 residues. CDR3 sequence reads: CASSVEASGSYEQYF. DNA for the CDR3: TGTGCCAGCTCAGTGGAGGCTAGCGGGAGCTACGAGCAGTACTTC.

This clone appeared a few times. The rearrangement uses TRBV5-1 and TRBJ1-1; no clear D. V lost 0 bases and J 4 bases, leaving 10 bases between the germline ends. The length of the CDR3 is 14 residues. The germline CDR1 and CDR2 sequences are SGHRS and YFSETQ. The CDR3: CASSLASRGTEAFF. In nucleotides, the CDR3 is TGCGCCAGCAGCTTGGCATCCCGGGGCACTGAAGCTTTCTTT. The complete variable domain, with remaining parts taken from reference TRBV5-1 and TRBJ1-1, reads KAGVTQTPRYLIKTRGQQVTLSCSPISGHRSVSWYQQTPGQGLQFLFEYFSETQRNKGNFPGRFSGRQFSNSRSEMNVSTLELGDSALYLCASSLASRGTEAFFGQGTRLTVV.

The chain links TRBV7-9 to TRBJ2-1; 11 nucleotides align to TRBD2. The germline V gene encodes CDR1 SEHNR and CDR2 FQNEAQ (reference sequence). V shed 5 bases, J shed 0 bases, and the junction held 15 bases outside the gene matches. This CDR3 has 20 residues. The CDR3 DNA follows: TGTGCCAGCAGCACTACTCCGGGACTAGCGGAGATGAGCTCCTACAATGAGCAGTTCTTC. It encodes CASSTTPGLAEMSSYNEQFF.

The chain combines TRBV12-5 with TRBJ2-1; 8 nucleotides match TRBD1. CDR3 length: 16 amino acids. Trimming removed 6 bases from V and 4 bases from J; junction bases left unmatched: 11. CDR1 LGHNT and CDR2 FRNRAP come from the germline V gene. CDR3 sequence reads: CASGPPDGTGYNEQFF. Written as DNA, the CDR3 is TGTGCTAGTGGCCCACCAGACGGGACAGGATACAATGAGCAGTTCTTC.

V usage is TRBV18 and J usage is TRBJ2-7, with 7 nucleotides matching TRBD1. The CDR3 runs to 15 residues. V dropped 5 bases and J dropped 2; count of bases not matched to a gene: 9. CDR1 and CDR2 (germline): KGHSH, LQKENI. The CDR3, as DNA: TGTGCCAGCTCAACAAGACAGGGAAACCCCTACGAGCAGTACTTC. Translating gives CASSTRQGNPYEQYF.

This chain uses TRBV14 with TRBJ1-1; D remains unclear. This CDR3 is built from 14 residues. V lost 4 bases to trimming and J lost 1 base, with 10 bases between them. CDR1 and CDR2 from the germline V gene are SGHDN and FVKESK. CDR3 loop: CASSLQTTNTEAFF. The CDR3 nucleotides are TGTGCCAGCAGCCTACAGACCACGAACACTGAAGCTTTCTTT.